The rows below give T cell receptor beta chains drawn from one sample of a study of blood T cell repertoires in COVID-19. The protocol was immunoSEQ multiplex PCR, while the TCRdb copy is restricted to in-frame clones and leaves out a portion. The repertoire has about 76,000 clones, approximately 80% of them found once; the top ten carry roughly 18%. Material: peripheral blood. These receptors all come from a woman in her sixties with acute or convalescent COVID-19. CDR3s include the opening cysteine and the closing phenylalanine or tryptophan. The D gene is left open where the match is weak. Clone size is given for some rows only: seen once, a few or many times, or a class if the clone is expanded.

d_call j_call v_call clone_size cdr3_aa cdr3_nt
TRBD1 TRBJ1-2 TRBV2 NA CASAPGQGIGYTF TGTGCCAGCGCTCCGGGACAGGGAATAGGCTACACCTTC
TRBD1 TRBJ1-1 TRBV5-1 NA CASSLEVSGGTEAFF TGCGCCAGCAGCTTGGAGGTTTCAGGGGGCACTGAAGCTTTCTTT
NA TRBJ2-1 TRBV9 NA CASSVVGGVGYNEQFF TGTGCCAGCAGCGTAGTCGGGGGTGTGGGTTACAATGAGCAGTTCTTC
TRBD1 TRBJ1-5 TRBV24-1 NA CATSDVQGAGNQPQHF TGTGCCACCAGTGATGTACAGGGGGCGGGCAATCAGCCCCAGCATTTT
NA TRBJ1-2 TRBV4-2 NA CASSQVGQTSYTF TGTGCCAGCAGCCAAGTCGGACAGACGAGCTACACCTTC
NA TRBJ1-5 TRBV14 NA CASSLTINQPQHF TGTGCCAGCAGCCTCACAATCAATCAGCCCCAGCATTTT
NA TRBJ1-1 TRBV20-1 once CSAGVLTEAFF TGCAGTGCTGGAGTATTGACTGAAGCTTTCTTT
NA TRBJ1-5 TRBV6-1 NA CASSEAPSGNQPQHF TGTGCCAGCAGTGAAGCGCCCTCGGGCAATCAGCCCCAGCATTTT
TRBD1 TRBJ2-7 TRBV5-6 NA CASSLAPRQGYYEQYF TGTGCCAGCAGCTTGGCCCCAAGACAGGGTTACTACGAGCAGTACTTC
NA TRBJ1-2 TRBV10-3 NA CAISEYREGDGYTF TGTGCCATCAGTGAATACAGGGAGGGGGACGGCTACACCTTC
NA TRBJ2-5 TRBV10-3 NA CAISLSSQQETQYF TGTGCCATCAGCTTGTCGTCACAGCAAGAGACCCAGTACTTC
NA TRBJ1-6 TRBV3-1/TRBV3-2 NA CASSQGSATPLHF TGTGCCAGCAGCCAGGGGAGCGCGACACCCCTCCACTTT
TRBD1 TRBJ1-5 TRBV7-9 NA CASSFSGQESNQPQHF TGTGCCAGCAGCTTTTCCGGACAGGAAAGCAATCAGCCCCAGCATTTT
TRBD1 TRBJ2-7 TRBV7-2 NA CASSADRASYEQYF TGTGCCAGCAGCGCAGACAGGGCGTCCTACGAGCAGTACTTC
NA TRBJ1-2 TRBV11-2 NA CASSTTNRVYGYTF TGTGCCAGCAGCACAACTAACCGGGTCTATGGCTACACCTTC
NA TRBJ2-5 TRBV18 NA CASSPSTLQETQYF TGTGCCAGCTCACCATCGACATTACAAGAGACCCAGTACTTC
TRBD2 TRBJ2-1 TRBV5-1 NA CASSWTSGGAWNEQFF TGCGCCAGCAGCTGGACTAGCGGGGGGGCCTGGAATGAGCAGTTCTTC
NA TRBJ2-1 TRBV4-3 many CASSQGFQGFASYNEQFF TGCGCCAGCAGCCAAGGTTTTCAGGGCTTCGCTTCCTACAATGAGCAGTTCTTC
TRBD2 TRBJ2-2 TRBV5-1 medium-sized CASSGLTSGGANTGELFF TGCGCCAGCAGCGGATTAACTAGCGGGGGGGCCAACACCGGGGAGCTGTTTTTT
NA TRBJ2-5 TRBV18 NA CASSPQWSDQETQYF TGTGCCAGCTCACCACAGTGGTCAGACCAAGAGACCCAGTACTTC
TRBD1 TRBJ1-6 TRBV6-5 NA CASSRDSNNSPLHF TGTGCCAGCAGTCGGGACAGCAATAATTCACCCCTCCACTTT
TRBD1 TRBJ2-1 TRBV5-4 NA CASSSQGARGYNEQFF TGTGCCAGCAGCTCACAGGGGGCGAGGGGATACAATGAGCAGTTCTTC
NA TRBJ1-2 TRBV5-4 NA CASSPDTYGYTF TGTGCCAGCAGCCCCGACACTTATGGCTACACCTTC
TRBD1 TRBJ1-3 TRBV4-1 NA CASSHDGTANSGNTIYF TGCGCCAGCAGCCACGACGGGACAGCGAACTCTGGAAACACCATATATTTT
NA TRBJ1-5 TRBV4-3 NA CASSRNIGTHSNQPQHF TGCGCCAGCAGCCGGAATATAGGGACACACAGTAATCAGCCCCAGCATTTT
NA TRBJ1-2 TRBV2 few CASSEAPGVNYGYTF TGTGCCAGCAGTGAAGCCCCAGGGGTTAACTATGGCTACACCTTC